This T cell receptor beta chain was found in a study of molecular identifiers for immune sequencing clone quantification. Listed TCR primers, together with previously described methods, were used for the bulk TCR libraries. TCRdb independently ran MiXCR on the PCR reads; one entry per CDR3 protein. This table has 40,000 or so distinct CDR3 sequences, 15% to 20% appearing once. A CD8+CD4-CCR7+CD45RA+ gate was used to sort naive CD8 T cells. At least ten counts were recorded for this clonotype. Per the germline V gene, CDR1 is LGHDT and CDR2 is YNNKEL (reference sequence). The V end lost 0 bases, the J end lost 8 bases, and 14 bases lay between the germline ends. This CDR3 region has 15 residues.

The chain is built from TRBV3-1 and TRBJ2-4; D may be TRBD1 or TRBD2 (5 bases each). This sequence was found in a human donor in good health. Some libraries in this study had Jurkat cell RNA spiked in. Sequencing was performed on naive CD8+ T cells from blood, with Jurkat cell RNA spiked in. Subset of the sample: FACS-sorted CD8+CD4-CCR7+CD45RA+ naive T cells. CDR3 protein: CASSQEGQVGDIQYF. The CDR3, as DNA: TGTGCCAGCAGCCAAGAGGGGCAGGTCGGGGACATTCAGTACTTC.